The next 18 T cell receptor beta chains were all read from a single sample in a study of PD-1 blockade in mismatch repair-deficient tumors. Profiled with immunoSEQ multiplex PCR; TCRdb holds only in-frame clones, not every one. The sample has around 40,000 clones; over 80% are singletons. This sample comprised PBMCs, obtained 38 to 40 weeks after starting pembrolizumab. These receptors were obtained from an adult with mismatch repair-deficient cancer.

This clone was seen just once. The rearrangement links TRBV9 to TRBJ2-5, with D perhaps TRBD1 (5 bases). V lost 4 bases, J lost 2 bases, and 12 bases lay in between. This CDR3 has 14 residues. The V gene's germline CDR1 is SGDLS and CDR2 YYNGEE. The CDR3 sequence: CASSPGIGQETQYF. The CDR3 nucleotides read TGTGCCAGCAGCCCAGGGATAGGGCAAGAGACCCAGTACTTC.

The rearrangement links TRBV28 to TRBJ2-3, with 8 positions matching TRBD1. CDR1 and CDR2 from the germline V gene are MDHEN and SYDVKM. V was clipped by 8 bases and J by 4 bases; unmatched bases: 11. This CDR3 region has 15 residues. The CDR3 is CASPKTGALADTQYF. DNA for the CDR3: TGTGCCAGCCCTAAGACAGGGGCCTTAGCAGATACGCAGTATTTT.

This sequence joins TRBV21-1 and TRBJ2-3; TRBD2 was called by the table and not checked on the DNA. TRBV21-1 is assigned pseudogene status. The CDR3 is 23 amino acids. The CDR3 sequence is CASSPRTGISGTSGSFCTDTQYF. CDR3 coding DNA: TGTGCCAGCAGCCCGAGGACAGGAATATCCGGGACTAGCGGGAGTTTTTGCACAGATACGCAGTATTTT.

This rearrangement joins TRBV5-4 to TRBJ2-1; 9 bases line up with TRBD1. The CDR3 is made up of 13 amino acids. The germline V gene has CDR1 SGHNT and CDR2 YYREEE (reference sequence). The CDR3 spells CAPGTGPYNEQFF. The CDR3 nucleotides are TGTGCTCCCGGGACAGGGCCCTACAATGAGCAGTTCTTC.

This rearrangement joins TRBV9 to TRBJ1-4; D gene unclear. This CDR3 has 14 amino acids. In germline, CDR1 is SGDLS, CDR2 YYNGEE. With 3 bases removed from V and 1 base from J, the gap between germline ends came to 7 bases. This chain's CDR3 is CASSAGGTNEKLFF. DNA of the CDR3: TGTGCCAGCAGCGCGGGAGGAACTAATGAAAAACTGTTTTTT.

This chain connects TRBV2 to TRBJ2-7; maybe TRBD1 (6 bases). The CDR3 consists of 12 residues. Germline-derived CDR1 and CDR2 are SNHLY and FYNNEI. Trimming removed 6 bases at V and 5 bases at J, with 11 bases between. CDR3 DNA sequence: TGTGCCAGCAGCAAGGACAGAAACGAGCAGTACTTC. This encodes CASSKDRNEQYF.

The V gene is TRBV9, the J gene TRBJ2-4, with TRBD2 matching over 7 bases. With V trimmed by 0 bases and J by 3 bases, 3 bases remained unmatched. CDR3 length: 15 amino acids. Germline V CDR1 and CDR2: SGDLS, YYNGEE. CDR3 DNA sequence: TGTGCCAGCAGCGTAGATGGGAGGGACAAAAACATTCAGTACTTC. This encodes CASSVDGRDKNIQYF.

The chain joins TRBV11-1 to TRBJ2-7; 9 positions match TRBD1. This CDR3 comprises 14 residues. V dropped 5 bases and J dropped 3; count of bases not matched to a gene: 5. CDR1 is SGHAT and CDR2 is FQDESV in the germline V gene (reference sequence). CDR3: CASSTGTGRYEQYF. In DNA form, the CDR3 reads TGTGCCAGCAGCACCGGGACAGGGCGCTACGAGCAGTACTTC. The variable domain in full, with the rest retrieved from reference TRBV11-1 and TRBJ2-7, is EAEVAQSPRYKITEKSQAVAFWCDPISGHATLYWYRQILGQGPELLVQFQDESVVDDSQLPKDRFSAERLKGVDSTLKIQPAELGDSAMYLCASSTGTGRYEQYFGPGTRLTVT.

V and J are TRBV29-1 and TRBJ2-1; no clear D. V gave up 1 base and J gave up 0 bases, with 13 bases separating them. Looked up from germline, CDR1 is SQVTM and CDR2 is ANQGSEA. The CDR3 length is 16 residues. In DNA, the CDR3 is TGCAGCGTTGAAGGTAGTGCTTTTCGCTCCTACAATGAGCAGTTCTTC. Its translation: CSVEGSAFRSYNEQFF.

The sample holds one count of this clone. The chain uses TRBV5-6 and TRBJ1-2, with D possibly TRBD1 on 6 matching bases. V shed 2 bases and J shed 0 bases, with 11 bases lying between them. This CDR3 has 15 residues. Germline V CDR1 and CDR2: SGHDT, YYEEEE. Here the CDR3 reads CASSLGQYSNYGYTF. DNA for the CDR3: TGTGCCAGCAGCTTAGGACAGTACTCTAACTATGGCTACACCTTC. The full variable domain, its missing parts supplied by reference TRBV5-6 and TRBJ1-2, is DAGVTQSPTHLIKTRGQQVTLRCSPKSGHDTVSWYQQALGQGPQFIFQYYEEEERQRGNFPDRFSGHQFPNYSSELNVNALLLGDSALYLCASSLGQYSNYGYTFGSGTRLTVV.

The chain carries TRBV13 and TRBJ2-1; 15 bases fit TRBD2. Per the germline V gene, CDR1 is PRHDT and CDR2 is FYEKMQ (reference sequence). CDR3 length equals 15 residues. V lost 5 bases, J lost 9 bases, and 5 bases stayed unmatched. This chain's CDR3 is CASSRRTSGRGEQFF. CDR3 coding DNA: TGTGCCAGCAGCCGCCGGACTAGCGGGAGGGGTGAGCAGTTCTTC.

The chain couples TRBV18 to TRBJ2-2; 8 nucleotides match TRBD2. The CDR3 totals 16 residues. Germline V gives CDR1 KGHSH, CDR2 LQKENI. V shed 3 bases and J 4 bases; nucleotides not matched to a gene: 7. CDR3 loop: CASSPPSGRPTGELFF. The CDR3 region has the DNA TGTGCCAGCTCACCCCCCAGCGGGAGACCCACCGGGGAGCTGTTTTTT. The full variable domain, rest sourced from reference TRBV18 and TRBJ2-2, is NAGVMQNPRHLVRRRGQEARLRCSPMKGHSHVYWYRQLPEEGLKFMVYLQKENIIDESGMPKERFSAEFPKEGPSILRIQQVVRGDSAAYFCASSPPSGRPTGELFFGEGSRLTVL.

The chain links TRBV5-1 to TRBJ2-3; 10 bases fit TRBD2. The CDR3 is 16 amino acids. CDR1 SGHRS and CDR2 YFSETQ come from the germline V gene. V gave up 0 bases and J gave up 3 bases; unmatched junction bases: 4. CDR3 amino acids: CASSLERAGGTDTQYF. Here the CDR3 DNA reads TGCGCCAGCAGCTTGGAGAGAGCGGGAGGGACAGATACGCAGTATTTT. The whole variable domain, remainder taken from reference TRBV5-1 and TRBJ2-3, is KAGVTQTPRYLIKTRGQQVTLSCSPISGHRSVSWYQQTPGQGLQFLFEYFSETQRNKGNFPGRFSGRQFSNSRSEMNVSTLELGDSALYLCASSLERAGGTDTQYFGPGTRLTVL.

The count of this clone is one. V is TRBV5-4 and J is TRBJ2-6; TRBD1 matches 7 bases. V shed 4 bases, J shed 0 bases, and the junction held 13 bases outside the gene matches. The CDR3 length is 19 residues. The germline CDR1 and CDR2 sequences are SGHNT and YYREEE (reference sequence). For the CDR3, the DNA is TGTGCCAGCAGCCGACTAAGAGGGACAGCGCGCTCTGGGGCCAACGTCCTGACTTTC. The encoded protein is CASSRLRGTARSGANVLTF.

The V call is TRBV28, the J call TRBJ2-6; no clear D. Per the germline V gene, CDR1 is MDHEN and CDR2 is SYDVKM. The ends were cut back, 1 base at V and 0 bases at J, with 7 bases in the middle. CDR3 length: 16 residues. CDR3 loop: CASSLLPGSGANVLTF. CDR3 in DNA: TGTGCCAGCAGTTTATTACCCGGCTCTGGGGCCAACGTCCTGACTTTC.

V usage is TRBV28 and J usage is TRBJ1-1; 9 positions match TRBD1. CDR3 size: 13 residues. In germline, CDR1 is MDHEN, CDR2 SYDVKM. V lost 5 bases and J lost 6; bases outside the gene matches: 4. The CDR3 nucleotides are TGTGCCAGCAGTCGGGACAGGGTAGCTGAAGCTTTCTTT. It specifies CASSRDRVAEAFF. The variable domain in full, with the rest retrieved from reference TRBV28 and TRBJ1-1, is DVKVTQSSRYLVKRTGEKVFLECVQDMDHENMFWYRQDPGLGLRLIYFSYDVKMKEKGDIPEGYSVSREKKERFSLILESASTNQTSMYLCASSRDRVAEAFFGQGTRLTVV.

The chain uses TRBV7-2 and TRBJ2-1, with TRBD2 as a possible D gene (7 bases). Germline V CDR1 and CDR2: SGHTA, FQGNSA. The CDR3 runs 12 residues. V dropped 0 bases and J dropped 12 bases, with 9 bases sitting between them. The CDR3 protein is CASSLAGGGQFF. CDR3 nucleotide sequence: TGTGCCAGCAGCTTAGCAGGGGGGGGGCAGTTCTTC. The full variable domain, with the rest looked up from reference TRBV7-2 and TRBJ2-1, is GAGVSQSPSNKVTEKGKDVELRCDPISGHTALYWYRQSLGQGLEFLIYFQGNSAPDKSGLPSDRFSAERTGGSVSTLTIQRTQQEDSAVYLCASSLAGGGQFFGPGTRLTVL.

This rearrangement joins TRBV27 to TRBJ2-2; 10 nucleotides agree with TRBD2. Germline trimming cut 7 bases from V and 4 bases from J; bases unmatched to any gene: 6. The germline V gene has CDR1 MNHEY and CDR2 SMNVEV (reference sequence). This CDR3 region has 15 residues. The CDR3 region is CASTLAGEGTGELFF. The CDR3 bases are TGTGCCAGCACTCTAGCGGGGGAGGGCACCGGGGAGCTGTTTTTT.